This T cell receptor beta chain was sequenced for a study of blood T cell repertoires in COVID-19. Study as a whole: Sites across the United States, Italy and Spain contributed samples from acute and convalescent COVID-19.

Profiled with immunoSEQ multiplex PCR; TCRdb holds only in-frame clones, not every one. The table shows 250,000 to 350,000 clones, with 85% to 90% occurring only once. With 6 bases clipped from V and 4 bases from J, the junction kept 9 bases outside the gene matches. The CDR3 runs 15 residues. CDR1 and CDR2 (germline): MDHEN, SYDVKM. The gene calls are TRBV28 and TRBJ1-5, with TRBD1 identical over 7 bases. Sequencing was carried out using PBMCs or T cells enriched from blood (not recorded which). The TCR was taken from a woman aged 45-65 years who had been exposed to COVID-19. Here the CDR3 DNA reads TGTGCCAGCAGGTCCCTAGGGGACAGAAATCAGCCCCAGCATTTT. It translates to CASRSLGDRNQPQHF.